The 18 T cell receptor beta chains presented below share a single source sample, sequenced in a study of shared clonotypes between healthy human individuals. This table comes from immunoSEQ multiplex PCR, and its TCRdb copy is limited to in-frame clones, with some not included. This sample has some 900,000 clones, with about three quarters found just once. The sample taken for sequencing was memory CD4+ T cells sorted from blood. Specified subset: CD45RA-negative fraction. The receptors were sampled from a man aged 18-30 years in good health.

The chain carries TRBV27 and TRBJ2-1; D is perhaps TRBD2 (6 bases). V lost 5 bases and J 6 bases, leaving 32 bases between the germline ends. CDR1 MNHEY and CDR2 SMNVEV come from the germline V gene (reference sequence). The CDR3 runs to 20 residues. CDR3 coding DNA: TGTGCCAGCAGTCTTAGCATATATACTTATCTAGCGCCCCGGGGCAATGAGCAGTTCTTC. Translated: CASSLSIYTYLAPRGNEQFF.

On this clone: The same CDR3 can be traced to other DNA sequences in this sample. The rearrangement joins TRBV6-1 to TRBJ1-2; weak D call: TRBD1 (5 bases). Germline loops: CDR1 MNHNS, CDR2 SASEGT. The germline V and J ends were trimmed by 2 bases and 4 bases, with 14 bases remaining between them. The CDR3 has 15 residues. The CDR3 bases are TGTGCCAGCAGTGAAAATCTGCAGGGAGGCTATGGCTACACCTTC. Translation gives CASSENLQGGYGYTF.

V usage is TRBV5-3 and J usage is TRBJ1-2, with 10 bases lining up with TRBD1. TRBV5-3 is treated as an ORF (open reading frame) with a function not yet certain. The CDR3 length is 13 residues. V was clipped by 7 bases and J by 3 bases; unmatched bases: 3. The DNA for the CDR3 is TGTGCCAGAGTGACAGGGGGCGACTATGGCTACACCTTC. Its protein is CARVTGGDYGYTF.

V is TRBV18 and J is TRBJ2-7, with TRBD1 matching 11 bases. The CDR3 is 15 amino acids. CDR1 is KGHSH and CDR2 is LQKENI in the germline V gene. After removal of 0 bases from V and 5 bases from J, the junction contained 3 bases not matched to a gene. The DNA for the CDR3 is TGTGCCAGCTCACCACCGGGACAGGGGGATAACGAGCAGTACTTC. Residues: CASSPPGQGDNEQYF.

This clone was counted a few times. This chain uses TRBV27 with TRBJ2-2; 15 bases are a match to TRBD2. Germline V gene sequence: CDR1 MNHEY, CDR2 SMNVEV (reference sequence). V gave up 8 bases and J gave up 7 bases; unmatched junction bases: 11. This CDR3 spans 17 amino acids. The CDR3 protein is CASGRTSGRASVGELFF. In nucleotides, the CDR3 is TGTGCCAGCGGGCGGACTAGCGGGAGGGCGTCGGTCGGGGAGCTGTTTTTT.

The chain couples TRBV6-1 to TRBJ1-4; possible D gene TRBD1, 5 bases. The CDR3 totals 16 residues. The germline V gene has CDR1 MNHNS and CDR2 SASEGT. V was pared by 4 bases and J by 3 bases, with 15 bases between. The DNA for the CDR3 is TGTGCCAGCAGTGTGGGGTTCGGGGGTCCTAATGAAAAACTGTTTTTT. This sequence encodes CASSVGFGGPNEKLFF.

The chain joins TRBV7-9 to TRBJ2-3; unclear D gene. V was clipped by 5 bases and J by 2 bases, with 5 bases between them. CDR3 size: 12 residues. The germline V gene encodes CDR1 SEHNR and CDR2 FQNEAQ (reference sequence). Here the CDR3 DNA reads TGTGCCAGCAGCATTGACACAGATACGCAGTATTTT. Encoded protein: CASSIDTDTQYF. Together with reference TRBV7-9 and TRBJ2-3, the CDR3 gives the full variable domain: DTGVSQNPRHKITKRGQNVTFRCDPISEHNRLYWYRQTLGQGPEFLTYFQNEAQLEKSRLLSDRFSAERPKGSFSTLEIQRTEQGDSAMYLCASSIDTDTQYFGPGTRLTVL.

The genes are TRBV27 and TRBJ2-1, with 10 positions matching TRBD1. Germline CDR1 and CDR2: MNHEY and SMNVEV (reference sequence). The CDR3 length is 14 residues. J lost 2 bases, V lost 6 bases, and 1 base had no gene match. The CDR3 coding sequence is TGTGCCAGCAGGGGACAGGGGCCCTACAATGAGCAGTTCTTC. Protein product: CASRGQGPYNEQFF.

This chain connects TRBV29-1 to TRBJ2-1; 8 nucleotides agree with TRBD2. V lost 7 bases and J lost 2; bases outside the gene matches: 1. The germline CDR1 and CDR2 sequences are SQVTM and ANQGSEA. The CDR3 consists of 12 residues. CDR3 coding DNA: TGCAGCGGGGGACTAGCCTACAATGAGCAGTTCTTC. As protein: CSGGLAYNEQFF.

This clone was seen once. The chain couples TRBV5-1 to TRBJ1-1; D perhaps matches TRBD1 (6 bases). This CDR3 spans 15 amino acids. V was shortened by 6 bases and J by 1 base, with 16 bases between the two germline ends. Germline V CDR1 and CDR2: SGHRS, YFSETQ. In nucleotides, the CDR3 is TGCGCCAGCAACTTTGGGGGCCTAGAGAACACTGAAGCTTTCTTT. It yields the protein CASNFGGLENTEAFF.

This clone came up once. The gene calls are TRBV4-1 and TRBJ2-7; possibly TRBD1 for D (5 bases). Germline lookup yields CDR1 MGHRA and CDR2 YSYEKL. There are 15 residues in the CDR3. Trimming left V 0 bases short and J 6 bases short, with 15 bases between. Here the CDR3 DNA reads TGCGCCAGCAGCCAAGAACGCCCAGGGTTCGGCGAGCAGTACTTC. This sequence encodes CASSQERPGFGEQYF.

On this clone itself: The junction shows a germline mismatch at one end, possibly a read error. The chain is built from TRBV7-7 and TRBJ2-3, with TRBD2 matching over 13 bases. This CDR3 region has 16 residues. Germline lookup yields CDR1 SSHAT and CDR2 FNYEAQ (reference sequence). CDR3 sequence reads: CASSLLAGGPTDTQYF. The CDR3 DNA reads as TGTGCTAGCAGCTTACTAGCGGGGGGGCCAACAGATACGCAGTATTTT.

This chain joins TRBV2 and TRBJ1-3, with D possibly matching TRBD1 (5 bases). With 8 bases removed from V and 1 base from J, the gap between germline ends came to 15 bases. The CDR3 runs 15 residues. CDR1 and CDR2 from the germline V gene are SNHLY and FYNNEI. DNA of the CDR3: TGTGCCAGCGCGGAGAGAGCAGGGTCTGGAAACACCATATATTTT. Translating it yields CASAERAGSGNTIYF.

The CDR3 nucleotides read TGTGCCAGCAGCTTGGGACATAGCCACTCTGGAAACACCATATATTTT. It translates to CASSLGHSHSGNTIYF. The chain is built from TRBV5-5 and TRBJ1-3; no clear D. This CDR3 is 16 amino acids long. The V end was cut by 0 bases, the J end by 0 bases, with 10 bases between. Germline V gene data show CDR1 as SGHKS and CDR2 as YYEKEE (reference sequence).

The rearrangement links TRBV18 to TRBJ1-6; D not certain. The CDR3 has 15 amino acids. V was pared by 0 bases and J by 7 bases, with 10 bases between. Germline CDR1 reads KGHSH; CDR2 reads LQKENI. The chain's CDR3 is CASSPPAGMNSPLHF. CDR3 DNA sequence: TGTGCCAGCTCACCACCGGCGGGGATGAATTCACCCCTCCACTTT.

The chain recombines TRBV7-8 with TRBJ1-2; maybe TRBD1 (6 bases). Germline V gene lookup returns CDR1 SGHVS and CDR2 FQNEAQ. The CDR3 sequence is 16 residues long. V was trimmed by 5 bases and J by 6 bases, leaving 22 bases between them. Here the CDR3 DNA reads TGTGCCAGCAGCCCCAAACAGGGAGCCGCGGGTAATGGCTACACCTTC. Its protein is CASSPKQGAAGNGYTF.

This chain connects TRBV6-5 to TRBJ2-7; D gene ambiguous. This CDR3 region has 13 residues. V was cut by 5 bases and J by 4 bases, with 12 bases left in between. Germline V CDR1 and CDR2: MNHEY, SVGAGI. This CDR3 reads CASSPQPGYEQYF. CDR3 nucleotides: TGTGCCAGCAGTCCCCAACCCGGGTACGAGCAGTACTTC.

The chain combines TRBV4-3 with TRBJ2-5, with 8 bases identical to TRBD2. CDR1 and CDR2 from the germline V gene are LGHNA and YSLEER. This CDR3 comprises 16 residues. V lost 0 bases and J lost 5; bases outside the gene matches: 8. CDR3 region: CASSQDTGGPRETQYF. The CDR3 DNA reads TGCGCCAGCAGCCAAGATACGGGAGGGCCACGGGAGACCCAGTACTTC.